Shown below are 2 T cell receptor beta chains from a single sample sequenced in a study of T-cell memory formation after mild COVID-19. Each CDR3 protein gets one entry after TCRdb re-called the 5' RACE reads with MiXCR. The sample has approximately 100,000 distinct CDR3 sequences, approximately 12% seen once. Sequencing was carried out using PBMCs or a T cell subset sorted from them (not recorded which). These receptors were taken from a man younger than 35 who had mild COVID-19 (a few samples of this study predate the infection). Cell type and time point are not known.

The chain uses TRBV7-2 and TRBJ2-1, with 7 positions matching TRBD2. Germline V CDR1 and CDR2: SGHTA, FQGNSA. The CDR3 contains 14 residues. The junction had 6 bases not matched to a gene; V was cut back by 1 base and J by 9 bases. The chain's CDR3 is CASSLGGGLVEQFF. CDR3 in DNA: TGTGCCAGCAGCTTAGGCGGGGGTCTTGTTGAGCAGTTCTTC.

V and J are TRBV7-6 and TRBJ2-2; the D gene is possibly TRBD2 (6 bases). V lost 0 bases to trimming and J lost 5 bases, with 7 bases between them. The germline gives CDR1 SGHVS, CDR2 FNYEAQ. The CDR3 length is 14 residues. The CDR3 is CASSLARGTGELFF. CDR3 coding DNA: TGTGCCAGCAGCTTAGCGCGGGGAACCGGGGAGCTGTTTTTT. The variable domain in full, with the rest retrieved from reference TRBV7-6 and TRBJ2-2, is GAGVSQSPRYKVTKRGQDVALRCDPISGHVSLYWYRQALGQGPEFLTYFNYEAQQDKSGLPNDRFSAERPEGSISTLTIQRTEQRDSAMYRCASSLARGTGELFFGEGSRLTVL.